This T cell receptor (beta chain) was captured by sequencing in a study of blood T cells in healthy people across ages. Findings and caveats of the study: Those diversity estimates obtained from one million T cells were thought to be underestimates.

A sample-barcoded 5' primer and a J-beta primer mix were used in a second PCR of roughly 7 to 11 cycles. Every molecule of cDNA carried a tag from a template-switch adaptor with 12 random nucleotides. No fewer than 3 million CDR3-containing paired-end reads came from each sample. Using its own MiXCR run on the 5' RACE reads, TCRdb lists one record per CDR3 protein. Of approximately 850,000 distinct CDR3 sequences detected, around 43% appear once; the ten largest clones hold about a fifth. The CDR3 consists of 15 residues. Germline CDR1 and CDR2: MNHEY and SVGEGT. J gave up 6 bases and V 6 bases, and 8 bases lay outside the gene matches. This clonotype occurred many times. Its matching antigen is unknown.

The source is a man in his 60s in good health. Sequenced input: blood. V usage is TRBV6-2 or TRBV6-3 and J usage is TRBJ2-1, with 10 bases identical to TRBD1. The CDR3 region is CASSQHRDRGNEQFF. For the CDR3, the DNA is TGTGCCAGCAGCCAACACCGGGACAGGGGCAATGAGCAGTTCTTC.